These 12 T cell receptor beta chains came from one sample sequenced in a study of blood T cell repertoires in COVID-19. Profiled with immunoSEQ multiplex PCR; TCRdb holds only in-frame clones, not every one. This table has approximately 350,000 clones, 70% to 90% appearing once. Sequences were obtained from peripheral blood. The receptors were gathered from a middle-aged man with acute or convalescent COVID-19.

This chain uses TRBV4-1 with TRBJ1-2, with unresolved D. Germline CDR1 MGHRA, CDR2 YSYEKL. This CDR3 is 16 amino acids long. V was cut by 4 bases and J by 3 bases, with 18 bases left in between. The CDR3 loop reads CASSPTNSGFDYGYTF. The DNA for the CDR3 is TGCGCCAGCAGCCCGACCAACTCGGGGTTCGACTATGGCTACACCTTC.

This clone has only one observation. The CDR3 sequence: CASGLGSGGYTDTQYF. As DNA, the CDR3 is TGTGCTAGTGGTTTGGGAAGCGGGGGGTACACAGATACGCAGTATTTT. The chain uses TRBV12-5 and TRBJ2-3; 9 bases agree with TRBD2. The CDR3 is 16 amino acids. Germline V lookup: CDR1 LGHNT, CDR2 FRNRAP. V lost 1 base and J lost 2; bases outside the gene matches: 4.

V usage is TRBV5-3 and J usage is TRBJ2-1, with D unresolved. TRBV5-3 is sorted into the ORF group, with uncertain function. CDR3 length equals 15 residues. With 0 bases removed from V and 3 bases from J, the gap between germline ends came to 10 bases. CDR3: CARSLAFYNYNEQFF. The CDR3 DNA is TGTGCCAGAAGCTTGGCCTTTTACAACTACAATGAGCAGTTCTTC.

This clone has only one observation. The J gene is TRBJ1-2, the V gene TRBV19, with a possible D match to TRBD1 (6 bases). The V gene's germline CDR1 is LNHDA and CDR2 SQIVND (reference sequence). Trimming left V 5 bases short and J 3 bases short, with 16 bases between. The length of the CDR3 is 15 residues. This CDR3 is CASSPQGTRDYGYTF. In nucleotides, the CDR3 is TGTGCCAGTAGTCCTCAGGGGACTAGAGACTATGGCTACACCTTC. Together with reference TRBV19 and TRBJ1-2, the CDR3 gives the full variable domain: DGGITQSPKYLFRKEGQNVTLSCEQNLNHDAMYWYRQDPGQGLRLIYYSQIVNDFQKGDIAEGYSVSREKKESFPLTVTSAQKNPTAFYLCASSPQGTRDYGYTFGSGTRLTVV.

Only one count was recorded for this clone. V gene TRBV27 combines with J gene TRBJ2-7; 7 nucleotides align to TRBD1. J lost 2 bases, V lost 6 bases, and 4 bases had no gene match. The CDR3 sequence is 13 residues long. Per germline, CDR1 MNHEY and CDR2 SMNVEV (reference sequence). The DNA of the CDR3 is TGTGCCAGCAGACCCGACAGGGCCTACGAGCAGTACTTC. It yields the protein CASRPDRAYEQYF.

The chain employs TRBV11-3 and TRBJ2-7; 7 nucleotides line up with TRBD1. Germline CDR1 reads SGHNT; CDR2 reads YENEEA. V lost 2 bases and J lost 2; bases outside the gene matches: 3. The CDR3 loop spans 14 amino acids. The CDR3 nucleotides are TGTGCCAGCAGCTTACGGGACAGACCCTACGAGCAGTACTTC. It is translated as CASSLRDRPYEQYF.

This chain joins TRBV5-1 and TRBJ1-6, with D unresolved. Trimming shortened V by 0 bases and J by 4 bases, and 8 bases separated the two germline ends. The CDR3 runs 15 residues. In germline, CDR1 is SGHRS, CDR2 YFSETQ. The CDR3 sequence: CASSLGSQYNSPLHF. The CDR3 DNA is TGCGCCAGCAGCTTGGGTAGCCAGTATAATTCACCCCTCCACTTT.

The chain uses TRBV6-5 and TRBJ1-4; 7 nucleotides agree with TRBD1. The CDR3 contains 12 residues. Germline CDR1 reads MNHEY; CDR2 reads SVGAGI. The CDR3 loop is CATGSDVEKLFF. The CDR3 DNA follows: TGTGCGACAGGGAGCGATGTTGAAAAACTGTTTTTT.

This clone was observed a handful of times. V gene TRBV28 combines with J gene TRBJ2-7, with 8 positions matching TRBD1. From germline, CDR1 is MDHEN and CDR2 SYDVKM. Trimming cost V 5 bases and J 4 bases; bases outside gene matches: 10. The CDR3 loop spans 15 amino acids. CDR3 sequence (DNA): TGTGCCAGCAGTCGGACCGGGACAGGTCGATACGAGCAGTACTTC. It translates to CASSRTGTGRYEQYF.

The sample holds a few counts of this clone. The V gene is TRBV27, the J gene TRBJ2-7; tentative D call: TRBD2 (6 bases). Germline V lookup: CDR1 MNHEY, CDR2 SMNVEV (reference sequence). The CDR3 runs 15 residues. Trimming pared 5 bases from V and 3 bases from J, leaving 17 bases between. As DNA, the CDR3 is TGTGCCAGCAGTCTAGGGGACTTAACCTTCTACGAGCAGTACTTC. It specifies CASSLGDLTFYEQYF.

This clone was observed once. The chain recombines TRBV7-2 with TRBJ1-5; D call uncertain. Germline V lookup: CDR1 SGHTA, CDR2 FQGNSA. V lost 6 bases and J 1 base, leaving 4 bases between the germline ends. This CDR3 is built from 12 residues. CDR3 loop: CASSRSNQPQHF. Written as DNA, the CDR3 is TGTGCCAGCAGTCGGAGCAATCAGCCCCAGCATTTT.

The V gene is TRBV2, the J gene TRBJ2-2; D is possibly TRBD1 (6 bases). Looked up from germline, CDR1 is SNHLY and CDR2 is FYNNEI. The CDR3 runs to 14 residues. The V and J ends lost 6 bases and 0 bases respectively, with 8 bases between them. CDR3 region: CASRGTSNTGELFF. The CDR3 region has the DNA TGTGCCAGCAGGGGGACATCGAACACCGGGGAGCTGTTTTTT.